This T cell receptor (beta chain) derives from a study of shared clonotypes between healthy human individuals. Study context: CD4 naive and CD4 memory each took three plates per donor, while CD8 naive took two and CD8 memory one.

V gave up 1 base and J gave up 3 bases, with 10 bases separating them. Germline lookup yields CDR1 SGHTS and CDR2 YDEGEE. The CDR3 loop spans 15 amino acids. Clones were read by immunoSEQ multiplex PCR, and TCRdb kept only the in-frame ones, dropping some. The repertoire has about 1 million clones, around 75% of them found once; the top ten carry approximately 1.5%. Study-level findings and limits: The small donor group covered limited genetic and exposure diversity.

This clone was observed once. Antigen specificity is unknown. This receptor was taken from a man in his late teens or twenties in good health. The sequenced sample was memory CD4+ T cells sorted from blood. This sample's subset: CD45RA-negative fraction. This chain links TRBV5-8 with TRBJ1-4; D may be TRBD1 (5 bases). CDR3 in amino acids: CASSLSGTANEKLFF. The DNA of the CDR3 is TGTGCCAGCAGCTTGTCAGGGACTGCTAATGAAAAACTGTTTTTT.